These 17 T cell receptor beta chains originate from one sample sequenced in a study of shared clonotypes between healthy human individuals. TCRdb's copy holds only in-frame clones and misses some; the assay was immunoSEQ multiplex PCR. The table records about 710,000 clones, approximately 73% of them present only once. Sequencing used memory CD4+ T cells sorted from blood. Indicated subset: CD45RA-negative fraction. The receptor source for this set is a woman aged 25 to 45 in good health.

This clone showed up just a few times. Other DNA sequences of this sample code for an identical CDR3. V usage is TRBV29-1 and J usage is TRBJ2-7; TRBD2 matches 13 bases. V was clipped by 7 bases and J by 3 bases; unmatched bases: 3. CDR3 length: 13 amino acids. The germline CDR1 and CDR2 sequences are SQVTM and ANQGSEA. The CDR3 DNA follows: TGCAGCGCCCGGACTAGCGGGAGCTACGAGCAGTACTTC. Encoded protein: CSARTSGSYEQYF.

V gene TRBV27 combines with J gene TRBJ2-7, with 9 bases lining up with TRBD1. The junction had 6 bases not matched to a gene; V was cut back by 2 bases and J by 4 bases. This CDR3 is built from 15 residues. Germline CDR1 reads MNHEY; CDR2 reads SMNVEV (reference sequence). CDR3 in amino acids: CASSLMGQGIYEQYF. DNA of the CDR3: TGTGCCAGCAGTTTAATGGGACAGGGTATTTACGAGCAGTACTTC.

This clone has ten or more counts. The rearrangement uses TRBV30 and TRBJ1-1; TRBD1 agrees at 8 bases. The CDR3 has 15 amino acids. Per the germline V gene, CDR1 is GTSNPN and CDR2 is SVGIG (reference sequence). After removal of 0 bases from V and 3 bases from J, the junction contained 6 bases not matched to a gene. The CDR3 reads CAWSVKNRGYTEAFF. CDR3 sequence (DNA): TGTGCCTGGAGTGTAAAGAACAGGGGGTACACTGAAGCTTTCTTT.

The CDR3 DNA reads as TGTGCCACCAGCAGTGACCCGAGTAGTTCCTCCGGGGCCAACGTCCTGACTTTC. Amino acid sequence: CATSSDPSSSSGANVLTF. The chain uses TRBV15 and TRBJ2-6; D remains unclear. The CDR3 consists of 18 residues. From germline, CDR1 is LNHNV and CDR2 YYDKDF (reference sequence). V lost 3 bases and J 4 bases, leaving 19 bases between the germline ends.

The chain uses TRBV27 and TRBJ2-4; 10 nucleotides agree with TRBD2. J was trimmed by 6 bases and V by 3 bases; bases with no gene match: 8. Germline CDR1 reads MNHEY; CDR2 reads SMNVEV (reference sequence). CDR3 size: 16 residues. The CDR3 reads CASSLYSGRPGNIQYF. The CDR3 DNA is TGTGCCAGCAGTTTGTATAGCGGGAGGCCCGGAAACATTCAGTACTTC.

This clone was seen more than once but under ten times. This sequence joins TRBV6-6 and TRBJ2-7, with D perhaps TRBD1 or TRBD2 (5 bases each). Germline V gene lookup returns CDR1 MNHNY and CDR2 SVGAGI (reference sequence). The CDR3 spans 15 residues. The ends were cut back, 5 bases at V and 0 bases at J, with 14 bases in the middle. CDR3 residues: CASSPRQGRSYEQYF. The DNA for the CDR3 is TGTGCCAGCAGTCCCCGGCAGGGACGCTCCTACGAGCAGTACTTC.

This chain connects TRBV6-5 to TRBJ2-7; D not certain. The CDR3 runs to 13 residues. The ends were cut back, 2 bases at V and 3 bases at J, with 8 bases in the middle. Germline lookup yields CDR1 MNHEY and CDR2 SVGAGI. CDR3 sequence reads: CASSYDSNYEQYF. Written as DNA, the CDR3 is TGTGCCAGCAGTTACGACTCCAACTACGAGCAGTACTTC.

This sequence joins TRBV18 and TRBJ2-3, with 8 bases identical to TRBD2. CDR1 is KGHSH and CDR2 is LQKENI in the germline V gene. The CDR3 has 17 residues. V dropped 3 bases and J dropped 2; count of bases not matched to a gene: 10. The chain's CDR3 is CASSPYGTRILTDTQYF. In DNA, the CDR3 is TGTGCCAGCTCACCGTACGGGACTAGGATTCTCACAGATACGCAGTATTTT.

This clone was seen repeatedly, ten times or more. The chain carries TRBV7-2 and TRBJ2-5; 9 nucleotides match TRBD1. The junction had 5 bases not matched to a gene; V was cut back by 3 bases and J by 0 bases. The germline CDR1 and CDR2 sequences are SGHTA and FQGNSA. The CDR3 has 16 residues. The CDR3 protein is CASSFSGTGYQETQYF. CDR3 sequence (DNA): TGTGCCAGCAGCTTCTCCGGGACAGGGTACCAAGAGACCCAGTACTTC.

The chain couples TRBV5-6 to TRBJ2-2; the match to TRBD1 covers 11 bases. Germline V gene data show CDR1 as SGHDT and CDR2 as YYEEEE. After removal of 2 bases from V and 5 bases from J, the junction contained 5 bases not matched to a gene. The CDR3 has 16 amino acids. The CDR3 sequence is CASSFAGTGGTGELFF. The CDR3 DNA follows: TGTGCCAGCAGCTTTGCCGGGACAGGGGGGACCGGGGAGCTGTTTTTT.

The gene calls are TRBV29-1 and TRBJ2-7, with TRBD1 matching over 10 bases. Germline assignment: CDR1 SQVTM and CDR2 ANQGSEA. The CDR3 extends over 12 amino acids. With 7 bases clipped from V and 9 bases from J, the junction kept 9 bases outside the gene matches. Written as DNA, the CDR3 is TGCAGCGCCTCGACAGGGGGCGCAACGCAGTACTTC. It is translated as CSASTGGATQYF.

The chain recombines TRBV5-1 with TRBJ2-1; 8 bases match TRBD2. The CDR3 length is 14 residues. Trimming took 5 bases from V and 4 from J; bases not matched to a gene: 5. Germline CDR1 SGHRS, CDR2 YFSETQ. The CDR3 loop is CASRQTSEYNEQFF. For the CDR3, the DNA is TGCGCCAGCAGGCAGACTAGCGAGTACAATGAGCAGTTCTTC.

The gene calls are TRBV5-1 and TRBJ2-3, with 8 positions matching TRBD1. The germline CDR1 and CDR2 sequences are SGHRS and YFSETQ. J gave up 2 bases and V 4 bases, and 9 bases lay outside the gene matches. This CDR3 comprises 16 residues. In nucleotides, the CDR3 is TGCGCCAGCAGCAAAGGACAGGGACCGGACACAGATACGCAGTATTTT. Its translation: CASSKGQGPDTDTQYF.

This clone was recorded only once. V and J are TRBV7-9 and TRBJ2-1, with 13 bases aligning to TRBD2. CDR3 size: 15 residues. The germline gives CDR1 SEHNR, CDR2 FQNEAQ (reference sequence). V shed 5 bases and J 6 bases; nucleotides not matched to a gene: 4. The CDR3 protein is CASSPTSGRVNEQFF. In DNA, the CDR3 is TGTGCCAGCAGCCCAACTAGCGGGAGGGTCAATGAGCAGTTCTTC.

The chain recombines TRBV19 with TRBJ1-5, with a possible D match to TRBD1 (6 bases). Trimming cost V 5 bases and J 6 bases, with 20 bases left between them. CDR1 is LNHDA, CDR2 SQIVND, per germline (reference sequence). There are 16 residues in the CDR3. The CDR3, as DNA: TGTGCCAGTAGTGGACTACAGGGTGGCAGGGGTCAGCCCCAGCATTTT. Its protein product is CASSGLQGGRGQPQHF.

The rearrangement links TRBV5-1 to TRBJ1-1, with 7 nucleotides matching TRBD1. Germline CDR1 is SGHRS and CDR2 is YFSETQ. This CDR3 is 15 amino acids long. Unmatched junction bases numbered 16, after V lost 3 bases and J lost 11 bases. CDR3 DNA sequence: TGCGCCAGCAGCTCGGGGACAGAATCCATCGGAAGGGCTTTCTTT. This codes for CASSSGTESIGRAFF. The whole variable domain, filled in from reference TRBV5-1 and TRBJ1-1, reads KAGVTQTPRYLIKTRGQQVTLSCSPISGHRSVSWYQQTPGQGLQFLFEYFSETQRNKGNFPGRFSGRQFSNSRSEMNVSTLELGDSALYLCASSSGTESIGRAFFGQGTRLTVV.

The chain has TRBV28 and TRBJ1-2, with no clear D. This CDR3 contains 14 residues. Per germline, CDR1 MDHEN and CDR2 SYDVKM. Trimming removed 2 bases from V and 5 bases from J, with 12 bases in between. DNA of the CDR3: TGTGCCAGCAGTTTAACGGTATCGGATTATGGCTACACCTTC. Protein sequence: CASSLTVSDYGYTF.